This entry describes one T cell receptor (beta chain). No cognate antigen has been identified for it. No base-level quality is on record; no much larger clone is a single base apart. CDR1 SEHNR and CDR2 FQNEAQ are derived from the germline V gene (reference sequence). The CDR3 measures 13 amino acids from cysteine to phenylalanine. Only the CDR3 portion is preserved as DNA: 39 bases, with reading frame beginning at the first base. Trimming takes 5 bases from V and 3 bases from J, and the germline ends sit 11 bases apart. These data originate in a study of blood T cell repertoires in COVID-19 (dated by TCRdb to 2020 to 2021). Regarding the study in general: Samples from collaborators originated in the United States, Italy and Spain and spanned both the acute and convalescent phases of COVID-19. The prospective study material was composed of cDNA or gDNA derived from T cells, B-cell-depleted T cells, or PBMCs. Subjects who had been exposed to COVID-19, were actively infected with it, or had recovered from it provided the deeply sampled blood TCRbeta repertoires that made up the dataset. The repertoires were released in a freely available public database meant as a resource for research on the immune response to SARS-CoV-2. Samples were obtained from the ongoing ImmuneRACE study (first 160 participants) and from over a thousand subjects provided by 6 global collaborators. A de-identified subject ID, COVID-19 status, age in years and sex were almost always included in the sample metadata. Where available, HLA class I and class II types were taken from metadata supplied by the sample provider and were not determined by assay-based typing. The investigation overall reported the following: The amount of clinical and demographic metadata varied by source and participant and was provided uncurated.

Each collaborating institution followed its own protocols to collect whole blood in K2EDTA tubes. Collaborator samples were shipped for TCRbeta analysis as frozen whole blood, isolated PBMCs, or DNA extracted from either sample type. TCRbeta CDR3 regions were amplified from genomic DNA by means of the immunoSEQ Assay, a bias-controlled multiplex PCR. As for the authors' bioinformatics: The number of nucleated cells in each sample was estimated from the amplification of reference gene primers within the assay. To quantify the absolute abundance of each unique TCRbeta CDR3 rearrangement, sequence reads were collapsed and filtered. For each sample, productive Simpson clonality was calculated by taking the square root of Simpson's diversity index across productive rearrangements. TCRdb took over this immuneACCESS table, retaining in-frame rearrangements with V and J assigned. Such tables are incomplete; in checked studies, under half of the missing clones stem from an unresolved V gene, and the remainder is unexplained. For V, J and clone size, that table is used; D and trimming come from the DNA. For this sample there are more than 150,000 clones; 85% to 95% appear just once. Jointly, the top ten make up about 0.54% of the sample.

What was sequenced was peripheral blood. The sequence joins TRBV7-9 to TRBJ2-7; TRBD1 is a possible D gene, resting on 6 matching bases. This TCR derives from a man aged 45-65 years with acute or convalescent COVID-19. The CDR3 loop reads CASSPGHLYEQYF. The nucleotides are TGTGCCAGCAGCCCGGGACACCTCTACGAGCAGTACTTC.